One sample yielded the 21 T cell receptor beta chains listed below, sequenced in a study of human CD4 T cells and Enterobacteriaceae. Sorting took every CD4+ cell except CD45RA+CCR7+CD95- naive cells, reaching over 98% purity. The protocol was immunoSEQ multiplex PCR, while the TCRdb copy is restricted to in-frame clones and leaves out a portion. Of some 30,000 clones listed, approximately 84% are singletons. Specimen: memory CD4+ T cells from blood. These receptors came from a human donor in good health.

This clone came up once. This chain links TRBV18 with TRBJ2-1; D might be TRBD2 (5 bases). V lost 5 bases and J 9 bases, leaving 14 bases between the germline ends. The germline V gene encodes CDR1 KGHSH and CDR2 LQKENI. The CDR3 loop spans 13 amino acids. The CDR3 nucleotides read TGTGCCAGCTCATCCCCTCTCCGGGGTGAGCAGTTCTTC. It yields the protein CASSSPLRGEQFF. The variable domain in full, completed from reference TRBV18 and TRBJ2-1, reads NAGVMQNPRHLVRRRGQEARLRCSPMKGHSHVYWYRQLPEEGLKFMVYLQKENIIDESGMPKERFSAEFPKEGPSILRIQQVVRGDSAAYFCASSSPLRGEQFFGPGTRLTVL.

DNA of the CDR3: TGTGCCAGCACCTCTCAGGGGGAAGTCTACGAGCAGTACTTC. This gives the protein CASTSQGEVYEQYF. The chain joins TRBV28 to TRBJ2-7; 7 positions agree with TRBD1. The CDR3 is made up of 14 amino acids. With V trimmed by 7 bases and J by 3 bases, 9 bases remained unmatched. Germline V gene sequence: CDR1 MDHEN, CDR2 SYDVKM.

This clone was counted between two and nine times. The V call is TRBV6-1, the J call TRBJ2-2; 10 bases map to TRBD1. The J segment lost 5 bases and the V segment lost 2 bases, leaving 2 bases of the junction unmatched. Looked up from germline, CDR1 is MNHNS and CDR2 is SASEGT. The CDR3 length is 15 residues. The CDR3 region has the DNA TGTGCCAGCAGTGAACTGGGACAGGGGACCGGGGAGCTGTTTTTT. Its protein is CASSELGQGTGELFF.

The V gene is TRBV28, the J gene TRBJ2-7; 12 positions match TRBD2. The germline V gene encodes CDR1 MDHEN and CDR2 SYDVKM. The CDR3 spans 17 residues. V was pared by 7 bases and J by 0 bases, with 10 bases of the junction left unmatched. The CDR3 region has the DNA TGTGCCAGCACCCAGACTAGCGGGAGACGAGACTCCTACGAGCAGTACTTC. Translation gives CASTQTSGRRDSYEQYF. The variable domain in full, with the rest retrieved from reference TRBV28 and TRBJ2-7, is DVKVTQSSRYLVKRTGEKVFLECVQDMDHENMFWYRQDPGLGLRLIYFSYDVKMKEKGDIPEGYSVSREKKERFSLILESASTNQTSMYLCASTQTSGRRDSYEQYFGPGTRLTVT.

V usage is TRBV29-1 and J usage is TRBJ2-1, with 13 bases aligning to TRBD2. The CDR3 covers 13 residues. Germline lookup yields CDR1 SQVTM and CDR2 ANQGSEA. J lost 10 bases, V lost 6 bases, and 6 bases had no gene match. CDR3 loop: CSVELAGGGEQFF. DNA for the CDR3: TGCAGCGTGGAACTAGCGGGAGGGGGGGAGCAGTTCTTC.

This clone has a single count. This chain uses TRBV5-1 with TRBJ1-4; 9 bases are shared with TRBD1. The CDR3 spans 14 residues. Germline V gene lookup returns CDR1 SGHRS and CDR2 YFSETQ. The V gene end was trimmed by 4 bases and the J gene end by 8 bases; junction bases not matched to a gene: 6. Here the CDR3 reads CASSQGQGREKLFF. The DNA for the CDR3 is TGCGCCAGCAGCCAGGGACAGGGACGGGAAAAACTGTTTTTT.

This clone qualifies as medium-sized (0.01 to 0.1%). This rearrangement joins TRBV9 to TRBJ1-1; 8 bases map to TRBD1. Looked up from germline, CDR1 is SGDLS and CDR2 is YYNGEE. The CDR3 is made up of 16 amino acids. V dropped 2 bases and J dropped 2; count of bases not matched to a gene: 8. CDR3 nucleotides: TGTGCCAGCAGCGTGGATCCGGCAGGGGGCAACACTGAAGCTTTCTTT. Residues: CASSVDPAGGNTEAFF.

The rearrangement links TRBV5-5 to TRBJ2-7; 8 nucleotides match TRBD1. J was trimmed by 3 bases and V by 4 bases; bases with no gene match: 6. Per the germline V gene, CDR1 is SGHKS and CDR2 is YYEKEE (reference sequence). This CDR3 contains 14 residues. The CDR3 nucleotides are TGTGCCAGCAGCCTGGGACAGGCAAACTACGAGCAGTACTTC. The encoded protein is CASSLGQANYEQYF.

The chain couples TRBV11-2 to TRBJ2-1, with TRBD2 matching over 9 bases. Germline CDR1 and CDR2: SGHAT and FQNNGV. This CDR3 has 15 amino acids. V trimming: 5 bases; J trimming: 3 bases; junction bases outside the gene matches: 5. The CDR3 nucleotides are TGTGCCAGCAGCCTTGGACTAGCGAACTACAATGAGCAGTTCTTC. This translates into CASSLGLANYNEQFF. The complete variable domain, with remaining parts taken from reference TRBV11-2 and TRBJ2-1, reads EAGVAQSPRYKIIEKRQSVAFWCNPISGHATLYWYQQILGQGPKLLIQFQNNGVVDDSQLPKDRFSAERLKGVDSTLKIQPAKLEDSAVYLCASSLGLANYNEQFFGPGTRLTVL.

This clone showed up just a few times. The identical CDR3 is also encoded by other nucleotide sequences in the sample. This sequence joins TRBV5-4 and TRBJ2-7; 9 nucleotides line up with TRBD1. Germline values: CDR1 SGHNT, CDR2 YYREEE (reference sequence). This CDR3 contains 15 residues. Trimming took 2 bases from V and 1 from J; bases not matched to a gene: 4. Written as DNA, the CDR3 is TGTGCCAGCAGCTTCACAGGGGGCGCTTCCTACGAGCAGTACTTC. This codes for CASSFTGGASYEQYF.

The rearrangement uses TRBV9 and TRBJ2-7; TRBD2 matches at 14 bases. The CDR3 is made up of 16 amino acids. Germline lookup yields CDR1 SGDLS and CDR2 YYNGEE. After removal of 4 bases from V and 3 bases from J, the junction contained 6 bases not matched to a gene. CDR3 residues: CASSHGTSGRIYEQYF. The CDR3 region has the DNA TGTGCCAGCAGCCACGGGACTAGCGGGAGAATCTACGAGCAGTACTTC.

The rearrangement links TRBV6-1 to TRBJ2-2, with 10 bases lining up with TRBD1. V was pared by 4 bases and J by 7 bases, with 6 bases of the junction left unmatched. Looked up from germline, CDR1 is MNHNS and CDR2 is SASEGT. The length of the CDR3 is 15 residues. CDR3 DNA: TGTGCCAGCAGTGGACTAGGGACAGGGGACGGGGAGCTGTTTTTT. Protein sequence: CASSGLGTGDGELFF.

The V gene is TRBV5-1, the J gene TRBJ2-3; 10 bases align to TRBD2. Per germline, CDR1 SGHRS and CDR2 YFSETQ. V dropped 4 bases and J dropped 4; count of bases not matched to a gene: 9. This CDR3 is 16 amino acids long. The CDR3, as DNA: TGCGCCAGCAGCAGTTCTCTAGCGGGAGAGGCAGATACGCAGTATTTT. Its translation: CASSSSLAGEADTQYF.

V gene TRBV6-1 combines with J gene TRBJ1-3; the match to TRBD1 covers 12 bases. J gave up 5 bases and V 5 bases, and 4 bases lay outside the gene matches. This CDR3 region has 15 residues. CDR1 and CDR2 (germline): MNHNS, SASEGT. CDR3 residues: CASSIGTGGRNTIYF. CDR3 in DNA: TGTGCCAGCAGTATCGGGACAGGGGGCAGAAACACCATATATTTT.

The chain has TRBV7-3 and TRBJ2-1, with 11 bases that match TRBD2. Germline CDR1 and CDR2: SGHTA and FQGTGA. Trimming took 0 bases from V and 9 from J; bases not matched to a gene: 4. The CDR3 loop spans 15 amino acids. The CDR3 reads CASSLTLAGGGEQFF. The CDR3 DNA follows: TGTGCCAGCAGCTTAACCTTAGCGGGAGGGGGTGAGCAGTTCTTC. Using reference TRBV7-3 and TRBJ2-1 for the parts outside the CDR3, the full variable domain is GAGVSQTPSNKVTEKGKYVELRCDPISGHTALYWYRQSLGQGPEFLIYFQGTGAADDSGLPNDRFFAVRPEGSVSTLKIQRTERGDSAVYLCASSLTLAGGGEQFFGPGTRLTVL.

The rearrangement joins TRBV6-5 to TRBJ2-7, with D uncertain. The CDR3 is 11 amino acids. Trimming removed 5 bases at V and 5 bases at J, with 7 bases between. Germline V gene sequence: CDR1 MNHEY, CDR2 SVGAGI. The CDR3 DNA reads TGTGCCAGCAGTGAAGCTAACGAGCAGTACTTC. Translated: CASSEANEQYF.

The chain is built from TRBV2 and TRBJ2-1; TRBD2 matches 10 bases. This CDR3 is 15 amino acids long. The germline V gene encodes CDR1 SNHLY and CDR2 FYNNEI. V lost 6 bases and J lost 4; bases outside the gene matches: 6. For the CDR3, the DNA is TGTGCCAGCAGGGGGTCACTAGCGGGGTACAATGAGCAGTTCTTC. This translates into CASRGSLAGYNEQFF.

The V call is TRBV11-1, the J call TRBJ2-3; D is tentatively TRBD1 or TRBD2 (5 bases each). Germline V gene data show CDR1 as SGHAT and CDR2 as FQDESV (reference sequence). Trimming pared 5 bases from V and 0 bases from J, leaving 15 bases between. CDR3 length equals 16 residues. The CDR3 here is CASSTPFWGSTDTQYF. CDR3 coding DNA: TGTGCCAGCAGCACCCCATTTTGGGGGAGCACAGATACGCAGTATTTT. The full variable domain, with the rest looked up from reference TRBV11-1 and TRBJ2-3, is EAEVAQSPRYKITEKSQAVAFWCDPISGHATLYWYRQILGQGPELLVQFQDESVVDDSQLPKDRFSAERLKGVDSTLKIQPAELGDSAMYLCASSTPFWGSTDTQYFGPGTRLTVL.

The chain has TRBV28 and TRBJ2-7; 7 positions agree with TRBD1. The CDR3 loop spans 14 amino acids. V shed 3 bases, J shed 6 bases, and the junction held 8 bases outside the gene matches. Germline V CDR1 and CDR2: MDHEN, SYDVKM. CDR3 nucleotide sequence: TGTGCCAGCAGTTTTGACAGGGTAAGCGTCGAGCAGTACTTC. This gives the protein CASSFDRVSVEQYF.

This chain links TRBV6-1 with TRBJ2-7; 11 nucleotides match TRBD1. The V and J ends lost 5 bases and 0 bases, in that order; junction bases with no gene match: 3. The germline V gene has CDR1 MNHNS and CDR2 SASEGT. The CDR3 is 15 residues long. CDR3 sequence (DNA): TGTGCCAGCAGTTGGGGGACAGGGGGCTCCTACGAGCAGTACTTC. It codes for CASSWGTGGSYEQYF.

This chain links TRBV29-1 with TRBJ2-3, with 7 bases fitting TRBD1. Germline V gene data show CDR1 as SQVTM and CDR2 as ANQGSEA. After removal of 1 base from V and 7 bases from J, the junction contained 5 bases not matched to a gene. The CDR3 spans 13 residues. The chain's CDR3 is CSVEVTDRNTQYF. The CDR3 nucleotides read TGCAGCGTTGAAGTAACGGACAGGAATACGCAGTATTTT.